The following is a T cell receptor beta chain sequence with its context. The entry originates in a study of T cells after posttransplantation cyclophosphamide. This CDR3 has 13 amino acids. The germline V gene encodes CDR1 SGHNT and CDR2 YENEEA. Trimming removed 5 bases from V and 12 bases from J, with 16 bases in between. Profiled with immunoSEQ multiplex PCR; TCRdb holds only in-frame clones, not every one. Seen here are 250 or so clones, 89% observed once, and the top ten hold under 7%. This clonotype was obtained from a man in his fifties or sixties. The chain carries TRBV11-3 and TRBJ2-2, with D perhaps matching TRBD1 (5 bases). What was sequenced was gut tissue. The CDR3 reads CASSPRRRDKLFF. CDR3 nucleotide sequence: TGTGCCAGCAGCCCCCGTCGCAGGGATAAGCTGTTTTTT.